A single sample is the source of the 31 T cell receptor beta chains below, sequenced in a study of response to subunit inactivated influenza vaccine. TCRdb processed the RT-PCR reads anew with MiXCR; each CDR3 protein has one entry. The sample lists hundreds of thousands of distinct CDR3 sequences, around 11% occurring once. These same data were also listed under a study on T cells expressing NK-cell markers. This second study says: TCR beta cDNA was generated via 5'RACE template switching incorporating UMIs.

The material sequenced was PBMCs from blood, taken on the day of vaccination. These receptors came from a man aged 50 to 60 who received an inactivated influenza vaccine.

This clonotype was seen many times. The CDR3 DNA reads TGTGCCAGCATTCCCACTAGCGGGAGGCCCGCGGGGGAGCAGTACTTC. The encoded protein is CASIPTSGRPAGEQYF. The chain uses TRBV28 and TRBJ2-7, with 12 positions matching TRBD2. This CDR3 has 16 amino acids. V was clipped by 7 bases and J by 7 bases; unmatched bases: 14. Looked up from germline, CDR1 is MDHEN and CDR2 is SYDVKM.

CDR3: CASSGANRPGELFF. The CDR3 nucleotides read TGTGCCAGCAGCGGGGCGAATAGGCCCGGGGAGCTGTTTTTT. The chain couples TRBV6-2 or TRBV6-3 to TRBJ2-2; either TRBD1 or TRBD2 may supply D (5 bases each). This CDR3 region has 14 residues. Germline CDR1 is MNHEY and CDR2 is SVGEGT. V was cut by 6 bases and J by 6 bases, with 14 bases left in between.

The V call is TRBV6-2 or TRBV6-3, the J call TRBJ1-1; a weak D match, TRBD1 (5 bases). The germline V gene encodes CDR1 MNHEY and CDR2 SVGEGT. V was shortened by 2 bases and J by 1 base, with 8 bases between the two germline ends. This CDR3 contains 14 residues. The CDR3 loop is CASSYAGRNTEAFF. CDR3 in DNA: TGTGCCAGCAGTTACGCAGGGAGGAACACTGAAGCTTTCTTT.

The genes are TRBV3-1 and TRBJ2-1; D is perhaps TRBD2 (5 bases). With 0 bases removed from V and 4 bases from J, the gap between germline ends came to 10 bases. Per the germline V gene, CDR1 is LGHDT and CDR2 is YNNKEL (reference sequence). This CDR3 spans 15 amino acids. CDR3 loop: CASSQDSGSYNEQFF. The CDR3 DNA sequence: TGTGCCAGCAGCCAAGACTCGGGATCTTACAATGAGCAGTTCTTC.

This clonotype was detected only a few times. The chain joins TRBV7-9 to TRBJ2-5; TRBD1 matches at 7 bases. Germline CDR1 is SEHNR and CDR2 is FQNEAQ (reference sequence). V was clipped by 1 base and J by 5 bases; unmatched bases: 4. This CDR3 spans 14 amino acids. CDR3 DNA: TGTGCCAGCAGCTTAGAAGGGGGCTGGGAGACCCAGTACTTC. Translation: CASSLEGGWETQYF.

Here the CDR3 DNA reads TGTGCCAGCAGCCAGGACACAGGCCTCGGGTGGCTCCAGCATTTT. Residues: CASSQDTGLGWLQHF. The V and J genes are TRBV3-1 and TRBJ1-5; weak D call: TRBD1 (5 bases). CDR3 length: 15 amino acids. Trimming removed 3 bases at V and 12 bases at J, with 21 bases between. Germline assignment: CDR1 LGHDT and CDR2 YNNKEL (reference sequence).

V gene TRBV18 combines with J gene TRBJ2-7; D unresolved. The CDR3 has 14 amino acids. The germline CDR1 and CDR2 sequences are KGHSH and LQKENI. Trimming stripped 0 bases from V and 2 bases from J, with 8 bases between. Here the CDR3 DNA reads TGTGCCAGCTCACCACCGGCCAGACCCTACGAGCAGTACTTC. Amino acids: CASSPPARPYEQYF.

In this sample, this clonotype turned up many times. The chain is built from TRBV5-1 and TRBJ2-1, with a possible D match to TRBD2 (6 bases). The CDR3 runs 16 residues. V gave up 5 bases and J gave up 1 base, with 16 bases separating them. Per the germline V gene, CDR1 is SGHRS and CDR2 is YFSETQ. This CDR3 reads CASREIGTSSYNEQFF. CDR3 DNA: TGCGCCAGCAGGGAGATTGGGACTTCTTCCTACAATGAGCAGTTCTTC.

The rearrangement joins TRBV20-1 to TRBJ2-1; D is possibly TRBD2 (6 bases). In germline, CDR1 is DFQATT, CDR2 SNEGSKA (reference sequence). This CDR3 has 16 residues. V lost 4 bases and J 4 bases, leaving 20 bases between the germline ends. The CDR3 region has the DNA TGCAGTGCTATACCGATATCGGGCGGGGCATACAATGAGCAGTTCTTC. Its translation is CSAIPISGGAYNEQFF.

The V call is TRBV27, the J call TRBJ2-7, with D possibly matching TRBD2 (5 bases). V was trimmed by 7 bases and J by 2 bases, leaving 15 bases between them. This CDR3 contains 14 residues. CDR1 and CDR2 from the germline V gene are MNHEY and SMNVEV (reference sequence). CDR3 nucleotides: TGTGCCAGCAAACTTGGAGGTGGCCCCTACGAGCAGTACTTC. Translation gives CASKLGGGPYEQYF.

The V and J genes are TRBV6-1 and TRBJ2-5; perhaps TRBD1 as D (5 bases). Germline V gene sequence: CDR1 MNHNS, CDR2 SASEGT. CDR3 length equals 13 residues. V gave up 6 bases and J gave up 4 bases, with 12 bases separating them. CDR3 nucleotide sequence: TGTGCCAGCAGACGGACACGATCAGAGACCCAGTACTTC. It yields the protein CASRRTRSETQYF.

The CDR3: CASSLYGSVYNEQFF. In nucleotides, the CDR3 is TGTGCCAGCAGCTTATACGGGAGTGTTTACAATGAGCAGTTCTTC. The V and J genes are TRBV7-2 and TRBJ2-1, with a possible D match to TRBD2 (6 bases). The CDR3 contains 15 residues. With 2 bases removed from V and 4 bases from J, the gap between germline ends came to 12 bases. Germline assignment: CDR1 SGHTA and CDR2 FQGNSA. Full variable domain (remainder filled in from reference TRBV7-2 and TRBJ2-1): GAGVSQSPSNKVTEKGKDVELRCDPISGHTALYWYRQSLGQGLEFLIYFQGNSAPDKSGLPSDRFSAERTGGSVSTLTIQRTQQEDSAVYLCASSLYGSVYNEQFFGPGTRLTVL.

This clonotype has more than one count but fewer than ten. J is TRBJ2-3 and V is TRBV4-1; possibly TRBD2 for D (5 bases). Germline CDR1 is MGHRA and CDR2 is YSYEKL. The CDR3 has 15 residues. The V and J ends lost 4 bases and 5 bases respectively, with 16 bases between them. CDR3 coding DNA: TGCGCCAGCAGCCGTGGACGGGCCGGGGAAGATACGCAGTATTTT. It codes for CASSRGRAGEDTQYF.

V and J are TRBV3-1 and TRBJ2-1; 7 bases are shared with TRBD2. The CDR3 consists of 13 residues. CDR1 LGHDT and CDR2 YNNKEL come from the germline V gene (reference sequence). V lost 4 bases and J lost 10; bases outside the gene matches: 7. CDR3 DNA sequence: TGTGCCAGCAGCCCAGAGCGGGGTCGAGAGCAGTTCTTC. Protein: CASSPERGREQFF.

This clonotype has a handful of counts. CDR3 sequence reads: CASTPRGSSPNEQFF. The CDR3 nucleotides are TGTGCCAGCACCCCTAGAGGGTCTTCTCCCAATGAGCAGTTCTTC. The chain uses TRBV11-2 and TRBJ2-1; perhaps TRBD2 as D (5 bases). Trimming cost V 7 bases and J 6 bases, with 19 bases left between them. The CDR3 has 15 amino acids. CDR1 and CDR2 from the germline V gene are SGHAT and FQNNGV. The full variable domain, rest sourced from reference TRBV11-2 and TRBJ2-1, is EAGVAQSPRYKIIEKRQSVAFWCNPISGHATLYWYQQILGQGPKLLIQFQNNGVVDDSQLPKDRFSAERLKGVDSTLKIQPAKLEDSAVYLCASTPRGSSPNEQFFGPGTRLTVL.

This clonotype was counted between two and nine times. CDR3 loop: CASSQAPGLTTYEQYF. The CDR3 region has the DNA TGTGCCAGCAGCCAAGCTCCGGGACTAACAACCTACGAGCAGTACTTC. V and J are TRBV3-1 and TRBJ2-7; 7 bases are shared with TRBD2. CDR1 LGHDT and CDR2 YNNKEL come from the germline V gene (reference sequence). CDR3 size: 16 residues. The trim removed 1 base at V and 2 bases at J, leaving 8 bases unmatched.

V and J are TRBV7-9 and TRBJ2-2; D is unclear. V dropped 5 bases and J dropped 6 bases, with 7 bases sitting between them. Germline V gives CDR1 SEHNR, CDR2 FQNEAQ (reference sequence). The length of the CDR3 is 12 residues. The CDR3 DNA reads TGTGCCAGCAGCCATACCGCCGGGGAGCTGTTTTTT. This encodes CASSHTAGELFF.

The rearrangement uses TRBV28 and TRBJ1-1; possibly TRBD1 for D (5 bases). Germline V gives CDR1 MDHEN, CDR2 SYDVKM. Trimming cost V 6 bases and J 4 bases, with 18 bases left between them. The CDR3 covers 15 residues. The chain's CDR3 is CASSLGGSWGTEAFF. The CDR3 nucleotides read TGTGCCAGCAGCCTTGGGGGGAGTTGGGGCACTGAAGCTTTCTTT.

This clonotype was picked up many times. The rearrangement joins TRBV12-3 or TRBV12-4 to TRBJ1-4; tentative D call: TRBD1 (5 bases). The CDR3 is 14 amino acids. With 5 bases removed from V and 7 bases from J, the gap between germline ends came to 14 bases. The DNA of the CDR3 is TGTGCCAGCAGTCCCTCCTGGGGGGGTGAAAAACTGTTTTTT. It encodes CASSPSWGGEKLFF.

This clonotype was recorded at least ten times. The V and J genes are TRBV6-2 or TRBV6-3 and TRBJ2-1; D not resolved. This CDR3 comprises 14 residues. From germline, CDR1 is MNHEY and CDR2 SVGEGT. V was cut by 5 bases and J by 2 bases, with 10 bases left in between. CDR3 sequence: CASSPPGAYNEQFF. The CDR3 coding sequence is TGTGCCAGCAGTCCGCCGGGCGCCTACAATGAGCAGTTCTTC.

The chain has TRBV7-3 and TRBJ2-1, with TRBD2 matching over 10 bases. Per germline, CDR1 SGHTA and CDR2 FQGTGA. V lost 1 base to trimming and J lost 8 bases; unmatched junction nucleotides: 8. The length of the CDR3 is 16 residues. In nucleotides, the CDR3 is TGTGCCAGCAGCTTAAGGAGCGGGAGGGCCGGGGATGAGCAGTTCTTC. It codes for CASSLRSGRAGDEQFF. The whole variable domain, filled in from reference TRBV7-3 and TRBJ2-1, reads GAGVSQTPSNKVTEKGKYVELRCDPISGHTALYWYRQSLGQGPEFLIYFQGTGAADDSGLPNDRFFAVRPEGSVSTLKIQRTERGDSAVYLCASSLRSGRAGDEQFFGPGTRLTVL.

This sequence joins TRBV5-1 and TRBJ1-4; a possible D gene is TRBD1 (6 bases). CDR1 SGHRS and CDR2 YFSETQ come from the germline V gene. V shed 4 bases and J shed 14 bases, with 15 bases lying between them. The CDR3 loop spans 12 amino acids. The CDR3 loop reads CASSVSGVELFF. CDR3 nucleotides: TGCGCCAGCAGCGTGTCAGGGGTAGAGCTGTTTTTT.

The V gene is TRBV23-1, the J gene TRBJ2-1; TRBD2 might be the D (6 bases). TRBV23-1 is noted as an ORF with a role that remains uncertain. The CDR3 is 12 residues long. The V end lost 3 bases, the J end lost 12 bases, and 12 bases lay between the germline ends. The CDR3 coding sequence is TGCGCCAGCAGTCACCCCGGAGGGTGGCAGTTCTTC. Protein: CASSHPGGWQFF.

This chain connects TRBV10-3 to TRBJ2-2; TRBD2 might be the D (5 bases). V was pared by 6 bases and J by 3 bases, with 11 bases between. Germline assignment: CDR1 ENHRY and CDR2 SYGVKD. The CDR3 covers 14 residues. CDR3 protein: CAISQRVDTGELFF. DNA for the CDR3: TGTGCCATCAGCCAGAGGGTGGACACCGGGGAGCTGTTTTTT.

The chain recombines TRBV12-3 or TRBV12-4 with TRBJ2-1; the D is unclear. This CDR3 is 10 amino acids long. The germline V and J ends were trimmed by 4 bases and 10 bases, with 5 bases remaining between them. The CDR3 reads CASSSREQFF. For the CDR3, the DNA is TGTGCCAGCAGTTCCCGGGAGCAGTTCTTC.

The rearrangement links TRBV18 to TRBJ1-6, with 7 bases matching TRBD1. CDR3 length: 15 residues. Trimming cost V 3 bases and J 8 bases; bases outside gene matches: 7. Germline lookup yields CDR1 KGHSH and CDR2 LQKENI. The CDR3 loop reads CASSPSTGHDSPLHF. The CDR3 DNA follows: TGTGCCAGCTCACCGTCGACAGGGCACGATTCACCCCTCCACTTT.

This clonotype was counted only a few times. The chain is built from TRBV11-2 and TRBJ1-1; D not resolved. The germline CDR1 and CDR2 sequences are SGHAT and FQNNGV. This CDR3 region has 14 residues. V shed 3 bases and J shed 4 bases, with 12 bases lying between them. This CDR3 is CASSFGLDRTEAFF. CDR3 bases: TGTGCCAGCAGCTTCGGACTGGACCGCACTGAAGCTTTCTTT.

V is TRBV21-1 and J is TRBJ2-4; TRBD2, the table's D call, was not compared with the DNA. TRBV21-1 is a documented pseudogene. This CDR3 has 16 residues. The CDR3: CASSNREGMKKNIQYF. For the CDR3, the DNA is TGTGCCAGCAGCAATAGGGAGGGGATGAAGAAAAACATTCAGTACTTC.

On this clonotype: One end of the junction is discordant with germline, which a read error may explain. The chain uses TRBV18 and TRBJ2-7; D remains ambiguous. CDR3 length: 12 amino acids. Germline values: CDR1 KGHSH, CDR2 LQKENI. DNA of the CDR3: TGTGCCAGCTCACCAGAGTCCTTCGAGCAGTACTTC. This sequence encodes CASSPESFEQYF.

This clonotype was observed a few times. This rearrangement joins TRBV6-2 or TRBV6-3 to TRBJ1-2, with D perhaps TRBD1 (5 bases). Germline V gives CDR1 MNHEY, CDR2 SVGEGT. The CDR3 totals 16 residues. The V gene lost 2 bases and the J gene lost 3 bases, with 16 bases spanning the gap. The CDR3 is CASSYGTASWDYGYTF. CDR3 DNA: TGTGCCAGCAGTTACGGGACGGCTTCCTGGGACTATGGCTACACCTTC.

The V gene is TRBV15, the J gene TRBJ2-3; 9 nucleotides line up with TRBD2. The germline V gene has CDR1 LNHNV and CDR2 YYDKDF (reference sequence). V was pared by 5 bases and J by 4 bases, with 4 bases of the junction left unmatched. There are 14 residues in the CDR3. CDR3 in DNA: TGTGCCACCAGCCGCGGGAGGGTCCCAGATACGCAGTATTTT. Translation gives CATSRGRVPDTQYF. Supplemented by reference TRBV15 and TRBJ2-3, the full variable domain reads DAMVIQNPRYQVTQFGKPVTLSCSQTLNHNVMYWYQQKSSQAPKLLFHYYDKDFNNEADTPDNFQSRRPNTSFCFLDIRSPGLGDTAMYLCATSRGRVPDTQYFGPGTRLTVL.